This TCR beta chain derives from a study of cytomegalovirus exposure and HLA in healthy donors. Study results and limitations: Some TCR beta chains (about 170 of them) were listed as cytomegalovirus-associated. Being productive about 87% or about 30% of the time was typical of most TCR beta V segments in an earlier analysis.

The V gene lost 6 bases and the J gene lost 5 bases, with 14 bases spanning the gap. Germline V gene data show CDR1 as ENHRY and CDR2 as SYGVKD. The CDR3 extends over 13 amino acids. Remarks on this clone: Its antigen is unknown.

The primer mix had 60 Vbeta and 13 Jbeta primers. Data came from immunoSEQ multiplex PCR; TCRdb stores just in-frame clones and leaves some out. The sample table sets out approximately 80,000 clones. This chain joins TRBV10-3 and TRBJ2-7; perhaps TRBD1 as D (6 bases). Input material: PBMCs. This TCR came from a woman aged 25 to 39 in good health and CMV-seronegative. The CDR3 loop is CAISGGQFDEQYF. CDR3 DNA sequence: TGTGCCATCAGCGGCGGACAGTTCGACGAGCAGTACTTC.